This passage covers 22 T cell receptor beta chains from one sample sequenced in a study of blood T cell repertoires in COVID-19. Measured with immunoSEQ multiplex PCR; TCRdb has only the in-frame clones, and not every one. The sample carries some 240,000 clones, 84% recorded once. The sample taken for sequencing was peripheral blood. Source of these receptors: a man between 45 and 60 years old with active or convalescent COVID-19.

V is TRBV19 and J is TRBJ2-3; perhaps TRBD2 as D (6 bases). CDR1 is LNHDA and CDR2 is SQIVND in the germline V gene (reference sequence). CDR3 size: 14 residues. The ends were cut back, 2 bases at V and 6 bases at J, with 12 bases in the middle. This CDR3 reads CASSIRWGVDTQYF. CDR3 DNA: TGTGCCAGTAGTATAAGATGGGGGGTGGATACGCAGTATTTT.

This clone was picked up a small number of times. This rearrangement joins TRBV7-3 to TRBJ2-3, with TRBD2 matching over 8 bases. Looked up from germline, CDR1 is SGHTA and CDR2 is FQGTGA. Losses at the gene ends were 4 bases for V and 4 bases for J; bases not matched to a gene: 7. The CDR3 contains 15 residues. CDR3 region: CASSSIAGRADTQYF. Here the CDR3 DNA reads TGTGCCAGCAGCTCCATAGCGGGAAGGGCAGATACGCAGTATTTT.

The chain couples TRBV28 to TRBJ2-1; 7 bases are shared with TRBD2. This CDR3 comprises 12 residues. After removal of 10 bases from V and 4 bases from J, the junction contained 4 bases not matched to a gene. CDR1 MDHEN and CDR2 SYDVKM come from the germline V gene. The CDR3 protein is CANGGLYNEQFF. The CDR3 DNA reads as TGTGCCAACGGGGGGTTATACAATGAGCAGTTCTTC.

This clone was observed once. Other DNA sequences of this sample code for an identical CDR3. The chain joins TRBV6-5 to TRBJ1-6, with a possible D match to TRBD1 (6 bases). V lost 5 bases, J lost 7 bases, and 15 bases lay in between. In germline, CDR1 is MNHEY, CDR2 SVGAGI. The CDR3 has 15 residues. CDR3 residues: CASSTRQGRNSPLHF. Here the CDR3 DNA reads TGTGCCAGCAGTACTAGGCAGGGGCGGAATTCACCCCTCCACTTT.

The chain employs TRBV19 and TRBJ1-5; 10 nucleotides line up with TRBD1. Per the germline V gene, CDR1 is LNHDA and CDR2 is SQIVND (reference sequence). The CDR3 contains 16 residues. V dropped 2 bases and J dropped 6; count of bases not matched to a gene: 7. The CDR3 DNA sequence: TGTGCCAGTAGTATACGAAGTGGACAGGGGGGTCAGCCCCAGCATTTT. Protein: CASSIRSGQGGQPQHF.

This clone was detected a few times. In DNA, the CDR3 is TGTGCCAGCAGTTACGGACAGGTTGACAATGAGCAGTTCTTC. Protein: CASSYGQVDNEQFF. This chain connects TRBV6-2 or TRBV6-3 to TRBJ2-1; 7 positions agree with TRBD1. From germline, CDR1 is MNHEY and CDR2 SVGEGT. V lost 2 bases, J lost 5 bases, and 3 bases stayed unmatched. This CDR3 has 14 residues.

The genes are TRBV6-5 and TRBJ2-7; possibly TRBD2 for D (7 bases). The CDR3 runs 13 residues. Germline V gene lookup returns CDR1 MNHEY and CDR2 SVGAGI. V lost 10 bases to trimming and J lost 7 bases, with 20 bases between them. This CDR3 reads CATRGGELGEQYF. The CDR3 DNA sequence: TGTGCCACCAGAGGGGGGGAGTTGGGTGAGCAGTACTTC.

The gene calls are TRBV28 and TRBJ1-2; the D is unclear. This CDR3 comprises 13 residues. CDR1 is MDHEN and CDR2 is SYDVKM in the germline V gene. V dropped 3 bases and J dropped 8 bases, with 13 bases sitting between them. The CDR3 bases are TGTGCCAGCAGTTTGTCCCTCTCCTACGGCTACACCTTC. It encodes CASSLSLSYGYTF.

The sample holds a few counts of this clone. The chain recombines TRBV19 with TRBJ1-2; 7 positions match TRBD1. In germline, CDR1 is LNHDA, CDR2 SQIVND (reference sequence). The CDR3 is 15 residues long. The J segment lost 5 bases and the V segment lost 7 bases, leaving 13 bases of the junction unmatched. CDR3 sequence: CASTVQGGDWYGYTF. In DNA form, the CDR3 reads TGTGCCAGTACCGTTCAAGGGGGCGATTGGTATGGCTACACCTTC.

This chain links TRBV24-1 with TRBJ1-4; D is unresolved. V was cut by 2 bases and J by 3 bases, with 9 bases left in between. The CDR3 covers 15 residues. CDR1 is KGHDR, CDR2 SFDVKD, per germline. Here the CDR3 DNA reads TGTGCCACCAGTGATTCCGAGGCGGCTAATGAAAAACTGTTTTTT. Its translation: CATSDSEAANEKLFF.

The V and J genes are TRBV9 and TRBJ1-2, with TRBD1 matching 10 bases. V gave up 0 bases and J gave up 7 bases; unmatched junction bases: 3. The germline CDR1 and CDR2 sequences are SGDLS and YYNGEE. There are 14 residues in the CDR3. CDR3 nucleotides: TGTGCCAGCAGCGTAGGCGGGACAGGGGTTGGCTACACCTTC. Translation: CASSVGGTGVGYTF.

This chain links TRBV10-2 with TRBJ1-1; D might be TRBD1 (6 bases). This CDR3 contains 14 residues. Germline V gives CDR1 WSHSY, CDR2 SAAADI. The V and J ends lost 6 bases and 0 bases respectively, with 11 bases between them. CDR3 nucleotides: TGCGCCAGCAGCCTGCGACAGGTGAACACTGAAGCTTTCTTT. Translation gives CASSLRQVNTEAFF.

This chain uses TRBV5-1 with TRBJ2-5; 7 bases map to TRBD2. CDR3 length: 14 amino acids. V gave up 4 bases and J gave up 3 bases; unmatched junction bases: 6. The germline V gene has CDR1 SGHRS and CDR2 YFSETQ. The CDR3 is CASSATSREETQYF. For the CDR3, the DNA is TGCGCCAGCAGCGCGACTAGCAGGGAAGAGACCCAGTACTTC.

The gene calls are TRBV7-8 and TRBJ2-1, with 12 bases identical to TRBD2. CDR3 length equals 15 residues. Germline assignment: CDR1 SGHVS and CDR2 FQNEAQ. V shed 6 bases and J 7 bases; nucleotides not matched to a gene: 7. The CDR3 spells CASRLAGGPANEQFF. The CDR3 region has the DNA TGTGCCAGCAGACTAGCGGGAGGTCCGGCAAATGAGCAGTTCTTC.

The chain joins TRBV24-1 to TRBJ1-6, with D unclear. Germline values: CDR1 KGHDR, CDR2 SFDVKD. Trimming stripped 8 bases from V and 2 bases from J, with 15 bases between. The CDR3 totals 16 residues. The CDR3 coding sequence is TGTGCCACCAAAGGTAGGAGGAAGACCTATAATTCACCCCTCCACTTT. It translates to CATKGRRKTYNSPLHF.

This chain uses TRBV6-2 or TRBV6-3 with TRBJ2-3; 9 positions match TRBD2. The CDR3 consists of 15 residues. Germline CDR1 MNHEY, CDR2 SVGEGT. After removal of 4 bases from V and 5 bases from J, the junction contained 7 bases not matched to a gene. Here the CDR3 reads CASSWGSGRGDTQYF. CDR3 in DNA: TGTGCCAGCAGTTGGGGTAGCGGGAGAGGAGATACGCAGTATTTT.

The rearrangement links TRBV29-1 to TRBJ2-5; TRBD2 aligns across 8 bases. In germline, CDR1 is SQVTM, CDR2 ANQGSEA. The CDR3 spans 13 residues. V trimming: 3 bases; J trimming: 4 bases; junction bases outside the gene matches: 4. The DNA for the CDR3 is TGCAGCGTTGACGGGGGGGCCAGAGAGACCCAGTACTTC. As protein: CSVDGGARETQYF.

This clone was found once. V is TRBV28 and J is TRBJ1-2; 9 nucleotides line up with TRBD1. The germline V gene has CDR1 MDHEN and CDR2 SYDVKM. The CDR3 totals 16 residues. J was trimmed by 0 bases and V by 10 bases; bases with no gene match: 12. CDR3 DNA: TGTGCCACCGATCCACCGGGACAGGGTTCTAACTATGGCTACACCTTC. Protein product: CATDPPGQGSNYGYTF.

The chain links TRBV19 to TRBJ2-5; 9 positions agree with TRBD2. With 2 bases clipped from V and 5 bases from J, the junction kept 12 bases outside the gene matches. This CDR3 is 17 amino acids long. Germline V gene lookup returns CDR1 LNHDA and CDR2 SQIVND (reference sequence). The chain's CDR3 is CASSISGAGGPRETQYF. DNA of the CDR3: TGTGCCAGTAGTATATCTGGCGCGGGGGGGCCTCGGGAGACCCAGTACTTC.

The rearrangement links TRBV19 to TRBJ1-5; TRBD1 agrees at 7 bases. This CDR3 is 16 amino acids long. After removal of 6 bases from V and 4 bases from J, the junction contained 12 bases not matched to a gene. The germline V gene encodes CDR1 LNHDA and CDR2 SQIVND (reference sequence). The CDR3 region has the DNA TGTGCCAGTAGCAACCCAGGACAGGAGACGAATCAGCCCCAGCATTTT. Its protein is CASSNPGQETNQPQHF.

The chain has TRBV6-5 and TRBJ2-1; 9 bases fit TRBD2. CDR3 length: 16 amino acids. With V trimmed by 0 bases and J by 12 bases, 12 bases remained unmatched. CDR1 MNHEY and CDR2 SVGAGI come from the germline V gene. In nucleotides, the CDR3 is TGTGCCAGCAGTTACTCACAAGCGGGAGGCCCCGAGGGGCAGTTCTTC. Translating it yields CASSYSQAGGPEGQFF.

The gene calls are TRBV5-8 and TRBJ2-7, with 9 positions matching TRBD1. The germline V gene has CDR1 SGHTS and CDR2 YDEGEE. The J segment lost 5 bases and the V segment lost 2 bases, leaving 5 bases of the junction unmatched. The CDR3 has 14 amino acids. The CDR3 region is CASSFSGTGNEQYF. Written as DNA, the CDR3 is TGTGCCAGCAGCTTTTCCGGGACAGGGAACGAGCAGTACTTC.